The subject of this entry is one T cell receptor beta chain. The record originates from a study of blood T cell repertoires in COVID-19. Study-wide context: Material from acute and convalescent COVID-19 was sourced from the United States, Italy and Spain.

Measured with immunoSEQ multiplex PCR; TCRdb has only the in-frame clones, and not every one. Among fewer than 250,000 clones, around 88% were seen once, and the ten largest hold 8.2%. Germline lookup yields CDR1 LNHDA and CDR2 SQIVND (reference sequence). V lost 5 bases and J lost 2; bases outside the gene matches: 7. The CDR3 is 17 residues long. The genes are TRBV19 and TRBJ2-2; 11 nucleotides match TRBD1. The specimen was peripheral blood. The receptor was isolated from a woman in her forties or fifties with acute or convalescent COVID-19. The CDR3 spells CASSPYGTGGNTGELFF. In DNA form, the CDR3 reads TGTGCCAGTAGTCCATACGGGACAGGGGGAAACACCGGGGAGCTGTTTTTT. Looking up the rest from reference TRBV19 and TRBJ2-2 gives the full variable domain: DGGITQSPKYLFRKEGQNVTLSCEQNLNHDAMYWYRQDPGQGLRLIYYSQIVNDFQKGDIAEGYSVSREKKESFPLTVTSAQKNPTAFYLCASSPYGTGGNTGELFFGEGSRLTVL.